Sequencing of this T cell receptor beta chain was carried out in a study of glioma-infiltrating T cells after dendritic cell vaccination. Regarding the study as a whole: Survival was not directly related to TCR clonality in these patients. Higher pretreatment TIL content predicted longer progression-free time and survival.

The primer mix had 60 V beta and 13 J beta primers. Sequencing used immunoSEQ multiplex PCR; TCRdb keeps in-frame clones, though not all of them. Altogether roughly 85,000 clones are present, roughly 85% being singletons, with the ten largest covering approximately 8%. Trimming cost V 2 bases and J 1 base, with 9 bases left between them. The CDR3 covers 15 residues. Germline V lookup: CDR1 LNHNV, CDR2 YYDKDF (reference sequence). As to time point: after dendritic cell vaccination, including at tumor progression/relapse. None of the glioblastoma patients had an isocitrate dehydrogenase mutation. Details on this clone: What it recognizes is unknown.

Specimen: blood, collected after dendritic cell vaccination. This receptor was identified in a human donor with glioblastoma. V gene TRBV15 combines with J gene TRBJ1-3; D might be TRBD1 (5 bases). CDR3 sequence reads: CATSRKSGSGNTIYF. CDR3 nucleotides: TGTGCCACCAGCAGAAAGTCAGGGTCTGGAAACACCATATATTTT.